The rows below give T cell receptor beta chains drawn from one sample of a study of post-analysis software for immune sequencing data. From the PCR reads, TCRdb called clonotypes with MiXCR, one entry per CDR3 protein. The sample has some 260,000 distinct CDR3 sequences, roughly a third seen once. The sequenced material came from blood. The source is a girl between 10 and 17 years old with multiple sclerosis. CDR3s include the opening cysteine and the closing phenylalanine or tryptophan. Each record gives: clone size, J gene, D gene, V gene, CDR3 protein, CDR3 DNA. The D gene is left open where the match is weak. Size tells how often a clone was seen (once, few, many) or the class of an expanded clone, and some rows leave it out.

clone_size: NA
j_call: TRBJ1-2
d_call: TRBD1
v_call: TRBV5-5
cdr3_aa: CASSSSPGTGYGYTF
cdr3_nt: TGTGCCAGCAGCTCATCGCCGGGGACAGGCTATGGCTACACCTTC

clone_size: many
j_call: TRBJ2-1
d_call: TRBD2
v_call: TRBV6-5
cdr3_aa: CASSYPSGMQFF
cdr3_nt: TGTGCCAGCAGTTACCCTAGCGGGATGCAGTTCTTC

clone_size: many
j_call: TRBJ1-6
d_call: NA
v_call: TRBV5-5
cdr3_aa: CASSLGTAYNSPLHF
cdr3_nt: TGTGCCAGCAGCTTGGGGACAGCCTATAATTCACCCCTCCACTTT

clone_size: NA
j_call: TRBJ2-7
d_call: NA
v_call: TRBV28
cdr3_aa: CASPSPYEQYF
cdr3_nt: TGTGCCAGCCCTAGCCCCTACGAGCAGTACTTC

clone_size: many
j_call: TRBJ2-6
d_call: NA
v_call: TRBV5-6
cdr3_aa: CASSHTPSGANVLTF
cdr3_nt: TGTGCCAGCAGCCACACTCCCTCTGGGGCCAACGTCCTGACTTTC

clone_size: NA
j_call: TRBJ2-7
d_call: TRBD2
v_call: TRBV7-6
cdr3_aa: CASSLETSGDYEQYF
cdr3_nt: TGTGCCAGCAGCTTAGAGACTAGCGGGGATTACGAGCAGTACTTC

clone_size: few
j_call: TRBJ1-5
d_call: NA
v_call: TRBV7-9
cdr3_aa: CASSRGHLEQPQHF
cdr3_nt: TGTGCCAGCAGCCGCGGACATTTAGAGCAGCCCCAGCATTTT

clone_size: NA
j_call: TRBJ1-4
d_call: NA
v_call: TRBV5-1
cdr3_aa: CASSLEVLWEKLFF
cdr3_nt: TGCGCCAGCAGCCTGGAGGTACTGTGGGAAAAACTGTTTTTT

clone_size: many
j_call: TRBJ2-6
d_call: TRBD1
v_call: TRBV6-1
cdr3_aa: CASSRDRLSSGANVLTF
cdr3_nt: TGTGCCAGCAGTCGGGACAGACTTAGCTCTGGGGCCAACGTCCTGACTTTC

clone_size: few
j_call: TRBJ2-1
d_call: TRBD2
v_call: TRBV20-1
cdr3_aa: CSARGSTSGRRDEQFF
cdr3_nt: TGCAGTGCTAGGGGGTCGACTAGCGGGAGGAGAGATGAGCAGTTCTTC

clone_size: NA
j_call: TRBJ2-5
d_call: NA
v_call: TRBV29-1
cdr3_aa: CSGGQELGWTQYF
cdr3_nt: TGCAGCGGGGGGCAGGAACTTGGATGGACCCAGTACTTC

clone_size: many
j_call: TRBJ1-2
d_call: NA
v_call: TRBV7-9
cdr3_aa: CASRGAGTNYGYTF
cdr3_nt: TGTGCCAGTCGGGGGGCAGGGACTAACTATGGCTACACCTTC

clone_size: NA
j_call: TRBJ1-3
d_call: NA
v_call: TRBV10-3
cdr3_aa: CAITELQGFGNTIYF
cdr3_nt: TGTGCCATCACTGAACTCCAGGGTTTCGGAAACACCATATATTTT

clone_size: many
j_call: TRBJ1-2
d_call: NA
v_call: TRBV10-3
cdr3_aa: CAISEDRPANYGYTF
cdr3_nt: TGTGCCATCAGTGAGGACAGACCAGCTAACTATGGCTACACCTTC

clone_size: few
j_call: TRBJ2-1
d_call: NA
v_call: TRBV9
cdr3_aa: CASSVGVGGNEQFF
cdr3_nt: TGTGCCAGCAGCGTAGGGGTAGGGGGCAATGAGCAGTTCTTC

clone_size: NA
j_call: TRBJ2-2
d_call: NA
v_call: TRBV10-2
cdr3_aa: CANARAANTGELFF
cdr3_nt: TGCGCCAACGCGAGAGCGGCGAACACCGGGGAGCTGTTTTTT

clone_size: many
j_call: TRBJ2-3
d_call: TRBD1
v_call: TRBV9
cdr3_aa: CASSPPGQGEGTDTQYF
cdr3_nt: TGTGCCAGCAGCCCCCCGGGACAGGGGGAAGGCACAGATACGCAGTATTTT

clone_size: NA
j_call: TRBJ1-1
d_call: NA
v_call: TRBV28
cdr3_aa: CASSLPRGERAFF
cdr3_nt: TGTGCCAGCAGTTTGCCTAGGGGAGAACGAGCTTTCTTT

clone_size: NA
j_call: TRBJ2-1
d_call: TRBD2
v_call: TRBV5-4
cdr3_aa: CASSSPRVLAGEVNEQFF
cdr3_nt: TGTGCCAGCAGCTCACCGCGGGTACTAGCGGGGGAAGTCAATGAGCAGTTCTTC

clone_size: NA
j_call: TRBJ2-5
d_call: TRBD2
v_call: TRBV7-9
cdr3_aa: CASSASGTSASETQYF
cdr3_nt: TGTGCCAGCAGCGCCTCCGGGACTAGCGCTTCGGAGACCCAGTACTTC

clone_size: NA
j_call: TRBJ1-1
d_call: NA
v_call: TRBV2
cdr3_aa: CAGGIREPEAFF
cdr3_nt: TGTGCCGGTGGGATTAGGGAACCTGAAGCTTTCTTT

clone_size: NA
j_call: TRBJ2-2
d_call: NA
v_call: TRBV4-2
cdr3_aa: CASSQEAGRAGQTGELFF
cdr3_nt: TGTGCCAGCAGCCAAGAGGCGGGTCGAGCGGGCCAAACCGGGGAGCTGTTTTTT

clone_size: few
j_call: TRBJ1-2
d_call: NA
v_call: TRBV19
cdr3_aa: CASSIKGGYTF
cdr3_nt: TGTGCCAGTAGTATTAAGGGCGGCTACACCTTC

clone_size: many
j_call: TRBJ1-5
d_call: NA
v_call: TRBV15
cdr3_aa: CATSRDPDSSNQPQHF
cdr3_nt: TGTGCCACCAGCAGAGATCCCGACAGTAGCAATCAGCCCCAGCATTTT